Below, 14 T cell receptor beta chains from the same sample are listed, as sequenced in a study of blood T cell repertoires in COVID-19. The method was immunoSEQ multiplex PCR; TCRdb's version includes in-frame clones alone and lacks a portion of them. There are almost 500,000 clones in the sample; around nine tenths occur only once, and around 8% lies in the top ten. Sequencing was carried out using PBMCs or T cells enriched from blood (not recorded which). Every receptor here comes from a woman aged 55-70 years who had recovered from COVID-19.

The chain combines TRBV2 with TRBJ1-6, with no clear D. Germline V gene lookup returns CDR1 SNHLY and CDR2 FYNNEI. This CDR3 is built from 15 residues. V was clipped by 7 bases and J by 7 bases, with 17 bases between them. CDR3 nucleotides: TGTGCCAGCACCGATAGGCCAGGCTCGAATTCACCCCTCCACTTT. Amino acids: CASTDRPGSNSPLHF.

This chain connects TRBV7-8 to TRBJ1-5; D is uncertain. The CDR3 has 17 residues. CDR1 is SGHVS and CDR2 is FQNEAQ in the germline V gene. Trimming took 1 base from V and 0 from J, leaving 13 bases between them. The CDR3 is CASSLETDPYSNQPQHF. The CDR3 DNA reads as TGTGCCAGCAGCTTAGAAACAGACCCCTATAGCAATCAGCCCCAGCATTTT.

This clone was observed once. The chain carries TRBV5-1 and TRBJ2-3, with a possible D match to TRBD2 (6 bases). The V end lost 5 bases, the J end lost 0 bases, and 16 bases lay between the germline ends. From germline, CDR1 is SGHRS and CDR2 YFSETQ. This CDR3 contains 16 residues. The CDR3 loop is CASRGGISKSTDTQYF. The CDR3 nucleotides are TGCGCCAGCAGGGGAGGAATTTCAAAGAGCACAGATACGCAGTATTTT.

This clone was picked up a small number of times. This CDR3 is also generated by other DNA sequences in the sample. The chain employs TRBV18 and TRBJ1-1, with D tentatively TRBD1 (6 bases). Between the trimmed V and J ends, which lost 2 bases and 0 bases, there was a span of 10 bases. There are 15 residues in the CDR3. Germline CDR1 is KGHSH and CDR2 is LQKENI. The CDR3 region is CASSPRTALNTEAFF. CDR3 coding DNA: TGTGCCAGCTCACCAAGGACAGCCCTGAACACTGAAGCTTTCTTT.

The V call is TRBV24-1, the J call TRBJ1-6, with D unclear. V dropped 0 bases and J dropped 5 bases, with 13 bases sitting between them. CDR3 length: 17 residues. Germline-derived CDR1 and CDR2 are KGHDR and SFDVKD. The chain's CDR3 is CATSDLPGETDNSPLHF. DNA for the CDR3: TGTGCCACCAGTGATTTGCCCGGGGAGACGGATAATTCACCCCTCCACTTT.

The gene calls are TRBV19 and TRBJ1-6; D is perhaps TRBD1 (5 bases). Looked up from germline, CDR1 is LNHDA and CDR2 is SQIVND (reference sequence). CDR3 size: 14 residues. V dropped 3 bases and J dropped 9 bases, with 12 bases sitting between them. CDR3 sequence: CASSIVSRASPLHF. DNA of the CDR3: TGTGCCAGTAGTATCGTTTCCAGGGCTTCACCCCTCCACTTT. The full variable domain, its missing parts supplied by reference TRBV19 and TRBJ1-6, is DGGITQSPKYLFRKEGQNVTLSCEQNLNHDAMYWYRQDPGQGLRLIYYSQIVNDFQKGDIAEGYSVSREKKESFPLTVTSAQKNPTAFYLCASSIVSRASPLHFGNGTRLTVT.

Remarks on this clone: The sample has other DNA sequences that encode this CDR3 too. The J gene is TRBJ1-5, the V gene TRBV2; 9 bases fit TRBD1. CDR3 length: 14 amino acids. Germline V lookup: CDR1 SNHLY, CDR2 FYNNEI. V dropped 6 bases and J dropped 2; count of bases not matched to a gene: 2. The CDR3 reads CASRWTGGNQPQHF. CDR3 coding DNA: TGTGCCAGCAGATGGACAGGGGGCAATCAGCCCCAGCATTTT. The full variable domain, rest sourced from reference TRBV2 and TRBJ1-5, is EPEVTQTPSHQVTQMGQEVILRCVPISNHLYFYWYRQILGQKVEFLVSFYNNEISEKSEIFDDQFSVERPDGSNFTLKIRSTKLEDSAMYFCASRWTGGNQPQHFGDGTRLSIL.

The chain carries TRBV28 and TRBJ2-2; 8 nucleotides match TRBD2. The V gene's germline CDR1 is MDHEN and CDR2 SYDVKM. The CDR3 consists of 14 residues. J was trimmed by 5 bases and V by 8 bases; bases with no gene match: 7. The CDR3 nucleotides are TGTGCCAGCTTCCCGGGGGGGCCGACCGGGGAGCTGTTTTTT. Encoded protein: CASFPGGPTGELFF.

This chain links TRBV5-1 with TRBJ2-3; TRBD2 agrees at 7 bases. With 4 bases clipped from V and 2 bases from J, the junction kept 7 bases outside the gene matches. Germline V gene lookup returns CDR1 SGHRS and CDR2 YFSETQ. This CDR3 spans 15 amino acids. The CDR3 reads CASSPTSRSTDTQYF. CDR3 DNA sequence: TGCGCCAGCAGCCCGACTAGCAGGTCCACAGATACGCAGTATTTT.

The V and J genes are TRBV4-2 and TRBJ2-3, with TRBD2 matching over 8 bases. J gave up 6 bases and V 8 bases, and 4 bases lay outside the gene matches. CDR1 and CDR2 (germline): LGHNA, YNFKEQ. This CDR3 has 12 amino acids. DNA of the CDR3: TGTGCCAGCGGATCTAGCGGGGATACGCAGTATTTT. Translation: CASGSSGDTQYF.

The chain combines TRBV7-6 with TRBJ2-1; D possibly corresponds to TRBD1 (6 bases). V dropped 2 bases and J dropped 9 bases, with 14 bases sitting between them. The CDR3 consists of 14 residues. CDR1 is SGHVS, CDR2 FNYEAQ, per germline. CDR3 amino acids: CASSLPLQGSEQFF. Written as DNA, the CDR3 is TGTGCCAGCAGCTTACCCCTCCAGGGGAGTGAGCAGTTCTTC.

The chain is built from TRBV10-3 and TRBJ1-3; D perhaps matches TRBD1 (6 bases). The CDR3 has 17 residues. The V and J ends lost 0 bases and 0 bases respectively, with 12 bases between them. Germline CDR1 and CDR2: ENHRY and SYGVKD. CDR3 DNA: TGTGCCATCAGTGAGTCGTGGGACACCAGCTCTGGAAACACCATATATTTT. It is translated as CAISESWDTSSGNTIYF.

The rearrangement joins TRBV2 to TRBJ2-1; unclear D gene. Trimming stripped 5 bases from V and 6 bases from J, with 11 bases between. The CDR3 is made up of 13 amino acids. Germline V gene data show CDR1 as SNHLY and CDR2 as FYNNEI. The CDR3 DNA reads TGTGCCAGCAGTCCTCAGTGGAGCAATGAGCAGTTCTTC. It is translated as CASSPQWSNEQFF.

The chain joins TRBV19 to TRBJ2-1; TRBD2 aligns across 7 bases. The V gene end was trimmed by 9 bases and the J gene end by 1 base; junction bases not matched to a gene: 6. From germline, CDR1 is LNHDA and CDR2 SQIVND (reference sequence). This CDR3 is built from 14 residues. The CDR3 loop reads CASRRGGSYNEQFF. The CDR3 nucleotides read TGTGCCAGCAGGCGCGGGGGTTCCTACAATGAGCAGTTCTTC.